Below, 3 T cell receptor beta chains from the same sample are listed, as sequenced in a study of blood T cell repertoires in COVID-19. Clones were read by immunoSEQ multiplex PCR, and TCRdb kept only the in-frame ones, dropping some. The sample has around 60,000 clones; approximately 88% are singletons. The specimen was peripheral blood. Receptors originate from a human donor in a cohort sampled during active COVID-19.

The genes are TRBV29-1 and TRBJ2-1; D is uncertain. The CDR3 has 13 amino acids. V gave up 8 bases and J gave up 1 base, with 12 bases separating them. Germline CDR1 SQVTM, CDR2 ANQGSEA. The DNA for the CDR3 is TGCAGCTCCCTTCCCGGGTCCTACAATGAGCAGTTCTTC. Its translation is CSSLPGSYNEQFF.

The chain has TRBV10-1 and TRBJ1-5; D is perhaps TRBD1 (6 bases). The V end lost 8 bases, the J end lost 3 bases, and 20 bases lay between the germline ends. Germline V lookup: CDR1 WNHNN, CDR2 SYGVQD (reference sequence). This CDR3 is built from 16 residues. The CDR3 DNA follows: TGCGCCAGCTGGACCCTAGACAGGCAAAACAATCAGCCCCAGCATTTT. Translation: CASWTLDRQNNQPQHF.

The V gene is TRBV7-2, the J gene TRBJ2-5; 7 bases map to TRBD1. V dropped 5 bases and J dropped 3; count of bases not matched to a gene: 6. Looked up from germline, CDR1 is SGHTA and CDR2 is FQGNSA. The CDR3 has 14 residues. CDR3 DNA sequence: TGTGCCAGCAGCGCGACCAGGGGGAAAGAGACCCAGTACTTC. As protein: CASSATRGKETQYF.